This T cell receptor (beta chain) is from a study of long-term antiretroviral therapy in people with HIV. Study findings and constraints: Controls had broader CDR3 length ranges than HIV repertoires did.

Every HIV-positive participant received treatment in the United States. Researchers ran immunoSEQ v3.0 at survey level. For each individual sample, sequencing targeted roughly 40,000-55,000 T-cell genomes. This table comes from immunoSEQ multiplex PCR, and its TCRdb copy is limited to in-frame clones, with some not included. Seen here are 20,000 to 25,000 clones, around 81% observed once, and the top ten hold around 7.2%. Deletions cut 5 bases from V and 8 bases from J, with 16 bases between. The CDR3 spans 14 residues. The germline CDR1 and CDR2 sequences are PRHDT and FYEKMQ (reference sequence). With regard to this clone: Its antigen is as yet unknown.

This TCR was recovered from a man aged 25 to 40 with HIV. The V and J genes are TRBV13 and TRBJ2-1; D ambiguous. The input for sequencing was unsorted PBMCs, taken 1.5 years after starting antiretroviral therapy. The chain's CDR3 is CASSPLVIVHEQFF. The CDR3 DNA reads TGTGCCAGCAGCCCTCTGGTGATTGTGCATGAGCAGTTCTTC.